This TCR beta chain originates from a study of T cells in Graves' hyperthyroidism and ophthalmopathy. The hyperthyroidism was newly diagnosed and had lasted under 2 months; the patients were aged 18 to 65. Exclusion followed for patients with uncontrolled infection, other autoimmune disease, pregnancy or lactation. More than 8.5 ml of fresh peripheral blood supplied the PBMCs. Study-level results: In the analysis, a 13 V-J model separated ophthalmopathy from stable hyperthyroidism.

V was clipped by 5 bases and J by 6 bases, with 11 bases between them. CDR3 length: 12 amino acids. RNA transcripts provided the source from which TCR beta CDR3 regions were amplified. The HTBI set primed first-round TCR CDR3 RT-PCR. TCRdb used MiXCR to reprocess the multiplex PCR reads, holding one entry per CDR3 protein. The table shows over 700,000 distinct CDR3 sequences, with under 45% occurring only once. This clonotype was observed at least ten times. Antigen: not known. The chain employs TRBV12-3 or TRBV12-4 and TRBJ2-7, with a possible D match to TRBD2 (6 bases). This receptor was obtained from a woman aged 40 to 55 with Graves' hyperthyroidism. Input material: blood. CDR3 protein: CASSRETPEQYF. For the CDR3, the DNA is TGTGCCAGCAGTCGGGAGACTCCCGAGCAGTACTTC.